This passage covers 6 T cell receptor beta chains from one sample sequenced in a study of radiation and T cells in renal cell carcinoma. Time point described: blood 4 weeks post-SBRT, at nephrectomy. The treatment: 15 Gy SBRT to primary tumor, nephrectomy 4 weeks later. The repertoire was sequenced with immunoSEQ multiplex PCR; TCRdb's copy has only in-frame clones and lacks some. The data show roughly 90,000 clones, 70% to 90% seen once. The sequenced sample was blood, obtained from a patient whose treatment included radiotherapy and nephrectomy. The receptors originated from a man between 50 and 59 years old with renal cell carcinoma.

This clone was found once. The gene calls are TRBV29-1 and TRBJ2-5; 13 nucleotides line up with TRBD2. The J segment lost 4 bases and the V segment lost 5 bases, leaving 7 bases of the junction unmatched. The germline gives CDR1 SQVTM, CDR2 ANQGSEA. This CDR3 comprises 15 residues. CDR3 loop: CSVLWTSGGGETQYF. The CDR3 DNA reads TGCAGCGTTCTTTGGACTAGCGGGGGTGGAGAGACCCAGTACTTC.

The chain combines TRBV7-2 with TRBJ1-5; D gene unclear. Per the germline V gene, CDR1 is SGHTA and CDR2 is FQGNSA. CDR3 length equals 15 residues. Trimming pared 3 bases from V and 0 bases from J, leaving 9 bases between. The CDR3 sequence is CASSLATFSNQPQHF. CDR3 in DNA: TGTGCCAGCAGCTTGGCCACCTTTAGCAATCAGCCCCAGCATTTT.

V usage is TRBV2 and J usage is TRBJ1-4; no definite D call. V was cut by 2 bases and J by 6 bases, with 7 bases left in between. Per germline, CDR1 SNHLY and CDR2 FYNNEI. The CDR3 loop spans 13 amino acids. CDR3 in DNA: TGTGCCAGCAGTGAACAGGTCGATGAAAAACTGTTTTTT. This sequence encodes CASSEQVDEKLFF. The whole variable domain, remainder taken from reference TRBV2 and TRBJ1-4, is EPEVTQTPSHQVTQMGQEVILRCVPISNHLYFYWYRQILGQKVEFLVSFYNNEISEKSEIFDDQFSVERPDGSNFTLKIRSTKLEDSAMYFCASSEQVDEKLFFGSGTQLSVL.

CDR3 DNA sequence: TGTGCCAGCACCTTGAGGGGCACTGAAGCTTTCTTT. Protein: CASTLRGTEAFF. This chain uses TRBV28 with TRBJ1-1, with D possibly TRBD1 on 5 matching bases. V gave up 7 bases and J gave up 4 bases, with 10 bases separating them. The germline gives CDR1 MDHEN, CDR2 SYDVKM. This CDR3 spans 12 amino acids.

J is TRBJ2-7 and V is TRBV7-3; the match to TRBD2 covers 11 bases. V was pared by 5 bases and J by 3 bases, with 9 bases of the junction left unmatched. CDR3 length: 16 residues. Per germline, CDR1 SGHTA and CDR2 FQGTGA. The CDR3 loop is CASSTRLAGTLYEQYF. As DNA, the CDR3 is TGTGCCAGCAGCACCCGACTAGCGGGAACACTCTACGAGCAGTACTTC.

V and J are TRBV10-1 and TRBJ2-1; 14 nucleotides match TRBD2. The V gene's germline CDR1 is WNHNN and CDR2 SYGVQD (reference sequence). The CDR3 is 16 amino acids. The V segment lost 6 bases and the J segment 8 bases; nucleotides outside the gene matches: 9. In DNA form, the CDR3 reads TGCGCCAGCAGCAAAGGGACTAGCGGGAGCACCGATGAGCAGTTCTTC. Its protein product is CASSKGTSGSTDEQFF.